This TCR beta chain was obtained from a study of cytotoxic CD8 clonotypes in ibrutinib-treated CLL. Broader study findings: Starting clonality was above that of age-matched healthy donors and tracked circulating CD8+ T-cell counts. Whereas clonality rose at ibrutinib response, it declined toward baseline at progression. The clonality rise at ibrutinib response reflected private clonotype expansion.

Sequenced by immunoSEQ multiplex PCR; TCRdb stores in-frame clones only, minus some. The sample has 150,000 to 200,000 clones, over 75% seen once. Of note for this clone: Antigen unknown.

Looked up from germline, CDR1 is SGHTA and CDR2 is FQGNSA. The CDR3 is made up of 14 amino acids. V was pared by 2 bases and J by 0 bases, with 6 bases between. The genes are TRBV7-2 and TRBJ2-3; no definite D call. This material consisted of PBMCs, taken at disease progression, from a patient treated with ibrutinib. This sequence originates from a human donor with chronic lymphocytic leukemia. CDR3 sequence (DNA): TGTGCCAGCAGCTTAATCGTAAGCACAGATACGCAGTATTTT. It specifies CASSLIVSTDTQYF. The variable domain in full, with the rest retrieved from reference TRBV7-2 and TRBJ2-3, is GAGVSQSPSNKVTEKGKDVELRCDPISGHTALYWYRQSLGQGLEFLIYFQGNSAPDKSGLPSDRFSAERTGGSVSTLTIQRTQQEDSAVYLCASSLIVSTDTQYFGPGTRLTVL.